This entry lists 23 T cell receptor beta chains sequenced from one sample in a study of regulatory T cells in long-lasting Graves disease. Construction of TCR beta libraries relied on iRepertoire HTBI primers and on Arm-PCR targeting CDR3 regions. TCRdb re-called the multiplex PCR reads with MiXCR, one entry per CDR3 protein. The profile shows 500,000 or so distinct CDR3 sequences, roughly 15% of them singletons. Time point described: newly diagnosed GD, antithyroid drugs for less than 3 months. From RNA extracted from PBMCs, the TCR library was made. This sample also appeared in a second study, on T cells in Graves' hyperthyroidism and ophthalmopathy.

Material: peripheral blood mononuclear cells (PBMCs), obtained at new diagnosis, from a patient treated with antithyroid drugs. These receptors came from a woman between 45 and 60 years old with Graves disease.

The chain joins TRBV19 to TRBJ2-5; weak D call: TRBD1 (7 bases). Trimming removed 5 bases at V and 5 bases at J, with 15 bases between. There are 14 residues in the CDR3. Per germline, CDR1 LNHDA and CDR2 SQIVND (reference sequence). The CDR3 spells CASSAQGGWETQYF. Written as DNA, the CDR3 is TGTGCCAGTAGTGCGCAGGGGGGATGGGAGACCCAGTACTTC.

V usage is TRBV19 and J usage is TRBJ1-2, with D maybe TRBD1 (5 bases). Trimming left V 3 bases short and J 4 bases short, with 9 bases between. The V gene's germline CDR1 is LNHDA and CDR2 SQIVND (reference sequence). The CDR3 is made up of 13 amino acids. The CDR3 protein is CASSIGQPYGYTF. Written as DNA, the CDR3 is TGTGCCAGTAGTATTGGACAACCCTATGGCTACACCTTC.

In its sample, this clonotype was seen many times. The chain joins TRBV6-2 or TRBV6-3 to TRBJ1-2; D is perhaps TRBD1 (6 bases). Deletions cut 6 bases from V and 8 bases from J, with 22 bases between. This CDR3 contains 15 residues. Germline values: CDR1 MNHEY, CDR2 SVGEGT. The CDR3 spells CASSPNRAGSRGYTF. Written as DNA, the CDR3 is TGTGCCAGCAGCCCCAACAGGGCGGGTAGCCGGGGCTACACCTTC.

The V and J genes are TRBV10-3 and TRBJ2-5; D remains unclear. This CDR3 is 14 amino acids long. Germline lookup yields CDR1 ENHRY and CDR2 SYGVKD. Trimming pared 5 bases from V and 2 bases from J, leaving 12 bases between. CDR3 DNA: TGTGCCATCAGTTCGGGCGCCGTTCAAGAGACCCAGTACTTC. This translates into CAISSGAVQETQYF.

This clonotype was found many times. As DNA, the CDR3 is TGTGCCAGCAGACCCGGAAGTGATATAAGGAGCTCCTACAATGAGCAGTTCTTC. It is translated as CASRPGSDIRSSYNEQFF. This sequence joins TRBV28 and TRBJ2-1; D is undetermined. This CDR3 contains 18 residues. Trimming cost V 6 bases and J 0 bases, with 21 bases left between them. The germline V gene has CDR1 MDHEN and CDR2 SYDVKM.

This clonotype was counted at least ten times. The CDR3 loop is CASSTGTGNPYEQYF. The CDR3 DNA sequence: TGTGCCAGCAGTACCGGGACAGGGAATCCTTACGAGCAGTACTTC. The chain links TRBV28 to TRBJ2-7; 9 bases map to TRBD1. Germline-derived CDR1 and CDR2 are MDHEN and SYDVKM. The CDR3 contains 15 residues. V was pared by 5 bases and J by 4 bases, with 9 bases of the junction left unmatched.

Ten or more counts support this clonotype. The V and J genes are TRBV2 and TRBJ2-5, with 7 bases matching TRBD1. Germline CDR1 reads SNHLY; CDR2 reads FYNNEI. J lost 5 bases, V lost 6 bases, and 9 bases had no gene match. CDR3 length: 14 residues. CDR3: CASSTHRGVETQYF. DNA for the CDR3: TGTGCCAGCAGCACACACAGGGGCGTGGAGACCCAGTACTTC. The full variable domain, its missing parts supplied by reference TRBV2 and TRBJ2-5, is EPEVTQTPSHQVTQMGQEVILRCVPISNHLYFYWYRQILGQKVEFLVSFYNNEISEKSEIFDDQFSVERPDGSNFTLKIRSTKLEDSAMYFCASSTHRGVETQYFGPGTRLLVL.

In this sample, this clonotype turned up many times. The V call is TRBV29-1, the J call TRBJ2-7; no definite D call. The CDR3 loop spans 16 amino acids. Trimming shortened V by 4 bases and J by 0 bases, and 19 bases separated the two germline ends. The V gene's germline CDR1 is SQVTM and CDR2 ANQGSEA. The CDR3 coding sequence is TGCAGCGTTGTTCCGACTGGGGTAGCTAGCTCCTACGAGCAGTACTTC. Protein: CSVVPTGVASSYEQYF.

This clonotype came up many times. The rearrangement joins TRBV12-3 or TRBV12-4 to TRBJ1-5, with a possible D match to TRBD1 (6 bases). There are 14 residues in the CDR3. V dropped 4 bases and J dropped 2 bases, with 9 bases sitting between them. The CDR3 is CASSSSGGNQPQHF. The CDR3 coding sequence is TGTGCCAGCAGTTCGTCAGGGGGCAATCAGCCCCAGCATTTT.

This clonotype was detected ten times or more. The gene calls are TRBV20-1 and TRBJ1-1; no reliable D call. The CDR3 consists of 13 residues. CDR1 and CDR2 (germline): DFQATT, SNEGSKA (reference sequence). V was trimmed by 3 bases and J by 2 bases, leaving 10 bases between them. The CDR3 DNA reads TGCAGTGCTAGTGTTTCAGGAAACACTGAAGCTTTCTTT. Protein sequence: CSASVSGNTEAFF.

The table lists this clonotype with many counts. The V call is TRBV6-1, the J call TRBJ2-3; TRBD1 agrees at 9 bases. J was trimmed by 4 bases and V by 4 bases; bases with no gene match: 15. The V gene's germline CDR1 is MNHNS and CDR2 SASEGT. This CDR3 contains 18 residues. The CDR3 is CASSAEPTRQGDADTQYF. The DNA for the CDR3 is TGTGCCAGCAGTGCTGAGCCCACCAGACAGGGGGACGCAGATACGCAGTATTTT.

The sample holds a few counts of this clonotype. The chain couples TRBV12-3 or TRBV12-4 to TRBJ2-1; D remains unclear. The CDR3 has 14 amino acids. Trimming left V 3 bases short and J 3 bases short, with 9 bases between. The CDR3 DNA reads TGTGCCAGCAGTTTCGTTGGGATCTACAATGAGCAGTTCTTC. It specifies CASSFVGIYNEQFF.

This clonotype has ten or more counts. J is TRBJ1-4 and V is TRBV28, with 7 bases aligning to TRBD1. Per germline, CDR1 MDHEN and CDR2 SYDVKM. The CDR3 is 17 amino acids. Trimming took 3 bases from V and 8 from J; bases not matched to a gene: 15. The DNA for the CDR3 is TGTGCCAGCAGTTTGGGGAAGGGGGCGCATAATGGCGAAAAACTGTTTTTT. Translated, it gives CASSLGKGAHNGEKLFF.

The table lists this clonotype with a few counts. The V and J genes are TRBV30 and TRBJ1-2, with no clear D. Trimming took off 0 bases at V and 9 bases at J, with 14 bases between the two ends. This CDR3 comprises 13 residues. The germline CDR1 and CDR2 sequences are GTSNPN and SVGIG (reference sequence). CDR3 sequence: CAWSVKGLGSYTF. CDR3 DNA: TGTGCCTGGAGTGTTAAGGGATTGGGGAGCTACACCTTC. The entire variable domain, with the rest obtained from reference TRBV30 and TRBJ1-2, is as follows: SQTIHQWPATLVQPVGSPLSLECTVEGTSNPNLYWYRQAAGRGLQLLFYSVGIGQISSEVPQNLSASRPQDRQFILSSKKLLLSDSGFYLCAWSVKGLGSYTFGSGTRLTVV.

This clonotype was detected a few times. This sequence joins TRBV6-2 or TRBV6-3 and TRBJ1-6; D is undetermined. This CDR3 region has 14 residues. Germline CDR1 and CDR2: MNHEY and SVGEGT. The germline V and J ends were trimmed by 4 bases and 5 bases, with 9 bases remaining between them. CDR3 in amino acids: CASSLGPHNSPLHF. CDR3 bases: TGTGCCAGCAGTTTAGGGCCCCATAATTCACCCCTCCACTTT.

In its sample, this clonotype was seen many times. The chain uses TRBV28 and TRBJ2-5, with D maybe TRBD1 (6 bases). CDR1 MDHEN and CDR2 SYDVKM come from the germline V gene. The V gene lost 8 bases and the J gene lost 13 bases, with 20 bases spanning the gap. This CDR3 has 12 residues. The CDR3 region has the DNA TGTGCCAGCGGGGCCTCCGGGACAAAGCCGTACTTC. It encodes CASGASGTKPYF.

This clonotype has a count of ten or more. The gene calls are TRBV7-9 and TRBJ2-3; 7 nucleotides align to TRBD1. Germline V gives CDR1 SEHNR, CDR2 FQNEAQ (reference sequence). V dropped 5 bases and J dropped 6; count of bases not matched to a gene: 14. This CDR3 has 16 amino acids. This chain's CDR3 is CASSQADRRKGDTQYF. CDR3 sequence (DNA): TGTGCCAGCAGCCAAGCGGACAGGCGCAAAGGTGATACGCAGTATTTT.

This clonotype was picked up a small number of times. V usage is TRBV4-1 and J usage is TRBJ2-7; D uncertain. V lost 2 bases to trimming and J lost 4 bases, with 6 bases between them. The germline CDR1 and CDR2 sequences are MGHRA and YSYEKL. The CDR3 extends over 12 amino acids. The CDR3 protein is CASSQSQYEQYF. CDR3 nucleotide sequence: TGCGCCAGCAGCCAATCGCAGTACGAGCAGTACTTC.

This clonotype was counted ten times or more. The chain is built from TRBV2 and TRBJ2-1; 12 nucleotides line up with TRBD2. With V trimmed by 3 bases and J by 7 bases, 4 bases remained unmatched. Germline values: CDR1 SNHLY, CDR2 FYNNEI. CDR3 length: 15 residues. CDR3 DNA: TGTGCCAGCAGTGATGCTAGCGGGGGGGGTAATGAGCAGTTCTTC. Protein sequence: CASSDASGGGNEQFF.

This clonotype occurred many times. The V gene is TRBV27, the J gene TRBJ1-4; D gene ambiguous. Germline V CDR1 and CDR2: MNHEY, SMNVEV (reference sequence). V was shortened by 5 bases and J by 0 bases, with 10 bases between the two germline ends. There are 15 residues in the CDR3. The CDR3 is CASSADRATNEKLFF. The DNA of the CDR3 is TGTGCCAGCAGTGCTGACCGTGCAACTAATGAAAAACTGTTTTTT.

This sequence joins TRBV19 and TRBJ2-1; possibly TRBD1 for D (11 bases). Germline loops: CDR1 LNHDA, CDR2 SQIVND (reference sequence). CDR3 length: 20 amino acids. The germline V and J ends were trimmed by 10 bases and 7 bases, with 38 bases remaining between them. Here the CDR3 DNA reads TGTGCCACCGAAAACCGGGACAGGGGGGTTTCCGGGACTAGCGCTAATGAGCAGTTCTTC. Encoded protein: CATENRDRGVSGTSANEQFF.

This clonotype occurred many times. The V gene is TRBV10-2, the J gene TRBJ2-2; D uncertain. This CDR3 contains 12 residues. The germline V gene encodes CDR1 WSHSY and CDR2 SAAADI. With 6 bases removed from V and 8 bases from J, the gap between germline ends came to 10 bases. The CDR3 bases are TGCGCCAGCAGGAATTTGGGGGGGGAGCTGTTTTTT. Translation: CASRNLGGELFF.

The rearrangement joins TRBV6-1 to TRBJ1-2, with a tentative D call TRBD1 (6 bases). V lost 8 bases to trimming and J lost 8 bases, with 12 bases between them. Germline CDR1 reads MNHNS; CDR2 reads SASEGT. The CDR3 has 11 residues. The CDR3 DNA follows: TGTGCCAGCGAACCCGACAGGGGCTACACCTTC. It encodes CASEPDRGYTF.